This T cell receptor (beta chain) was sequenced for a study of patients and donors after allogeneic stem cell transplantation. The CDR3 totals 13 residues. The V gene's germline CDR1 is DFQATT and CDR2 SNEGSKA (reference sequence). J was trimmed by 9 bases and V by 5 bases; bases with no gene match: 11. TCRdb re-analysed the RT-PCR reads in MiXCR, keeping a single row per CDR3 protein. The sample lists approximately 160,000 distinct CDR3 sequences; nearly 25% were seen once. A few counts support this clonotype. The rearrangement joins TRBV20-1 to TRBJ2-5, with TRBD2 matching 8 bases. The clonotype originates from a human donor who was either an allogeneic HSCT recipient or a stem cell or donor lymphocyte infusion donor (not recorded which). It is not recorded whose cells these are; they may come from a transplant donor. Input material: blood, either unsorted or a sorted T cell fraction (not recorded which). CDR3 DNA sequence: TGCAGTGCTGGGGTAGAGGCGGGGGGATCCCAGTACTTC. This gives the protein CSAGVEAGGSQYF.